This T cell receptor beta chain was observed in a study of T cell clonotyping in hematopoietic cell transplantation. TCRdb's copy holds only in-frame clones and misses some; the assay was immunoSEQ multiplex PCR. The table lists 30,000 to 40,000 clones, 90% to 95% of them singletons, with under 2% in the top ten. Study-wide points: Higher Inverse Simpson Index values in graft donor and pretransplant recipient predicted broader posttransplant TCR diversity.

The time point: recipient sample about 28 days before transplant, after cytoreduction. Recipient blood drawn about 28 days pretransplant and days 30, 100, 180 after. The CDR3 contains 13 residues. Trimming shortened V by 3 bases and J by 1 base, and 5 bases separated the two germline ends. Germline V lookup: CDR1 MGHRA, CDR2 YSYEKL. In regard to this clone: Its target is not known.

The chain recombines TRBV4-1 with TRBJ2-3; D is ambiguous. The receptor comes from a man in his forties or fifties with chronic myeloid leukemia. Some clones in this sample may be carry-over from other donors' samples. The sequences come from peripheral blood mononuclear cells, collected before stem cell transplant. The chain's CDR3 is CASSHGRTDTQYF. The CDR3 region has the DNA TGCGCCAGCAGCCACGGCCGCACAGATACGCAGTATTTT.